This passage covers 5 T cell receptor beta chains from one sample sequenced in a study of T cell changes during pregnancy in multiple sclerosis. Clones were read by immunoSEQ multiplex PCR, and TCRdb kept only the in-frame ones, dropping some. The sample lists approximately 83,000 clones, 94% occurring once. The sequences come from peripheral blood, collected in the third trimester of pregnancy. The receptors were gathered from a female donor with multiple sclerosis, enrolled in a pregnancy study.

CDR3 residues: CASSLAGFSGANVLTF. Here the CDR3 DNA reads TGTGCCAGCAGCTTGGCCGGGTTCTCTGGGGCCAACGTCCTGACTTTC. The chain recombines TRBV5-6 with TRBJ2-6; no reliable D call. The germline V gene has CDR1 SGHDT and CDR2 YYEEEE. The CDR3 loop spans 16 amino acids. V lost 0 bases and J lost 0, with 7 bases in between.

CDR3 region: CASSPIGTGFHEQFF. In DNA form, the CDR3 reads TGTGCCAGCTCACCAATAGGGACAGGGTTCCATGAGCAGTTCTTC. The chain couples TRBV18 to TRBJ2-1, with 9 bases matching TRBD1. V was clipped by 2 bases and J by 8 bases; unmatched bases: 7. The germline V gene encodes CDR1 KGHSH and CDR2 LQKENI. The CDR3 extends over 15 amino acids.

The chain has TRBV14 and TRBJ1-4; weak D call: TRBD1 (5 bases). The CDR3 contains 15 residues. CDR1 is SGHDN, CDR2 FVKESK, per germline. V lost 0 bases and J lost 4, with 9 bases in between. The CDR3 reads CASSQDRGYNEKLFF. The CDR3 DNA is TGTGCCAGCAGCCAAGATCGGGGGTATAATGAAAAACTGTTTTTT.

The CDR3 DNA sequence: TGTGCCAGTAGTATCGGGACTAGCGGGAGTTCTAGAGAGCAGTACTTC. Translated, it gives CASSIGTSGSSREQYF. The V call is TRBV19, the J call TRBJ2-7; 14 nucleotides line up with TRBD2. The trim removed 3 bases at V and 7 bases at J, leaving 8 bases unmatched. CDR3 length equals 16 residues. Germline lookup yields CDR1 LNHDA and CDR2 SQIVND (reference sequence).

The CDR3 region has the DNA TGTGCCAGCAGTTTCAGGGAGAACACTGAAGCTTTCTTT. Its translation is CASSFRENTEAFF. This chain uses TRBV27 with TRBJ1-1; possibly TRBD1 for D (5 bases). V lost 3 bases, J lost 1 base, and 6 bases lay in between. The V gene's germline CDR1 is MNHEY and CDR2 SMNVEV (reference sequence). This CDR3 has 13 residues.